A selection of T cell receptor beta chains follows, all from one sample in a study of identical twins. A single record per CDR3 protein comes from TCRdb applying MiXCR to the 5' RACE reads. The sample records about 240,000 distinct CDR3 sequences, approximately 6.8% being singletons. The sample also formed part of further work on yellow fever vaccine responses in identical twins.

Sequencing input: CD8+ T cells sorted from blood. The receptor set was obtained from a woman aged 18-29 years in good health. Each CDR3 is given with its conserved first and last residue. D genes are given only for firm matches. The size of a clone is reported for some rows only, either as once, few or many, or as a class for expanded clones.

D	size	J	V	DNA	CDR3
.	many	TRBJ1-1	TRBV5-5	TGTGCCAGCAGCTTGGGGGGAGAGTACACTGAAGCTTTCTTT	CASSLGGEYTEAFF
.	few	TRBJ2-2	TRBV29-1	TGCAGCGTTGCATGGCTAACCGGGGAGCTGGTTTTT	CSVAWLTGELVF
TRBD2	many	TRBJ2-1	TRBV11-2	TGTGCCAGCAGCTTAAAGCCGGGACTAGCTTTCAATGAGCAGTTCTTC	CASSLKPGLAFNEQFF
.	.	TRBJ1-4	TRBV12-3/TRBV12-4	TGTGCCAGCAGTTTTGGGGGTTTTAATGAAAAACTGTTTTTT	CASSFGGFNEKLFF
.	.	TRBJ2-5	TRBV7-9	TGTGCCAGCAGCGGAGTAACTCAAGAGACCCAGTACTTC	CASSGVTQETQYF
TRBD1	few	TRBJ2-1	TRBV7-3	TGTGCCAGCAGCTCGAGGGACAGGGACGGGATGGTTCCCCGTCTTCATCAGGCGGATGAGCAGTTCTTC	CASSSRDRDGMVPRLHQADEQFF
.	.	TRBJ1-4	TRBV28	TGTGCCAGCAGCACGGGCAGGGAGGATGAAAAACTGTTTTTT	CASSTGREDEKLFF
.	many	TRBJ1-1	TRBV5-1	TGCGCCAGCAGGGGTAGCGTCACTGAAGCTTTCTTT	CASRGSVTEAFF
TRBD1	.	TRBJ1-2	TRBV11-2	TGTGCCAGCAGCCCCGGACAGGGCTTTGGCTACACCTTC	CASSPGQGFGYTF
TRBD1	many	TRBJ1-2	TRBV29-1	TGCAGCGTTCGCCTGGACAGGGGTTATGGCTACACCTTC	CSVRLDRGYGYTF
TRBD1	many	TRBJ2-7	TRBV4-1	TGCGCCAGCAGCCAATTGACAGGGGACTCCTACGAGCAGTACTTC	CASSQLTGDSYEQYF
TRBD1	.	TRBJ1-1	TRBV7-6	TGTGCCAGCAGCTCAGGGGACAGTGCCGAAGCTTTCTTT	CASSSGDSAEAFF
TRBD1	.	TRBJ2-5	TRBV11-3	TGTGCCAGCAGCTCATTAGGGACAGGGGAACAAGAGACCCAGTACTTC	CASSSLGTGEQETQYF
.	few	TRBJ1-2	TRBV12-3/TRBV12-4	TGTGCCAGCACCTCCCCAGGTCGCTATGGCTACACCTTC	CASTSPGRYGYTF
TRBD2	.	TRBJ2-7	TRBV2	TGTGCCAGCAGAGAATGGCGGGAGGGGGCCTACGAGCAGTACTTC	CASREWREGAYEQYF
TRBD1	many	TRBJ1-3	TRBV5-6	TGTGCCAGCAGCCCCGGACAGGGAAGGGACACCATATATTTT	CASSPGQGRDTIYF
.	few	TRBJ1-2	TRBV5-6	TGTGCCAGCAGCCATTCTCGGAGTCGCAATGGCTACACCTTC	CASSHSRSRNGYTF
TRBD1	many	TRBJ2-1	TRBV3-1	TGTGCCAGCGCCGGGACAGGGTACAATGAGCAGTTCTTC	CASAGTGYNEQFF
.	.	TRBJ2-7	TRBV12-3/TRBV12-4	TGTGCCAGCAGTTTCCAGGGGTCATCCTACGAGCAGTACTTC	CASSFQGSSYEQYF
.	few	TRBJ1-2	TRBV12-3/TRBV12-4	TGTGCCAGCACAACCAGTGAGCTCGGGGGCGAAGGCTACACCTTC	CASTTSELGGEGYTF
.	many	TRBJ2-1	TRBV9	TGTGCCAGCAGTCAGAATCAGGGTGAGCAGTTCTTC	CASSQNQGEQFF
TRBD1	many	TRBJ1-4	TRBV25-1	TGTGCCAGCAGCCGGACAGGGGGCAGCGAAAAACTGTTTTTT	CASSRTGGSEKLFF
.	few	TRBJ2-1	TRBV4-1	TGCGCCAGCAGCCAAGTGGAAGGAAACTCCTACAATGAGCAGTTCTTC	CASSQVEGNSYNEQFF
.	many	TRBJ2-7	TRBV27	TGTGCCAGCAGTTTAAAGTGGGGGAGACGCGCCTACGAGCAGTACTTC	CASSLKWGRRAYEQYF
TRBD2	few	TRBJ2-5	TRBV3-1	TGTGCCAGCAGCCAATGGCCTAGCGGGGGGGACCAAGAGACCCAGTACTTC	CASSQWPSGGDQETQYF
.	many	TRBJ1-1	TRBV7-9	TGTGCCAGCAGCTTAGCGGGCAAGTCAGGAAACACTGAAGCTTTCTTT	CASSLAGKSGNTEAFF
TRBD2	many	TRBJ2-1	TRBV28	TGCGCCAGCAGTTTACTAGCGGGGGATAATGAGCAGTTCTTC	CASSLLAGDNEQFF
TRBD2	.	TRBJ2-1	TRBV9	TGTGCCAGCAGCGGGAGACTAGCGGACTACAATGAGCAGTTCTTC	CASSGRLADYNEQFF
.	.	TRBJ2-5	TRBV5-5	TGTGCCAGCAGCCTGGGGGCATCGCCACAAGAGACCCAGTACTTC	CASSLGASPQETQYF
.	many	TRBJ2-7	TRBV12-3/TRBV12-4	TGTGCCAGCAGCCCCCCCACAGGCTCCTACGAGCAGTACTTC	CASSPPTGSYEQYF
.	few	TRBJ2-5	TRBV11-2	TGTGCCAGCAGCGCACAGGGAGGAGAGACCCAGTACTTC	CASSAQGGETQYF
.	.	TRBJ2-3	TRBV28	TGTGCCAGCAGTTGGGGGGCTGGAGATACGCAGTATTTT	CASSWGAGDTQYF
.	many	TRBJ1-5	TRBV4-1	TGCGCCAGCAGCCAAGTAGGGGGTGATCAGCCCCAGCATTTT	CASSQVGGDQPQHF
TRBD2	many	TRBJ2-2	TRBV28	TGTGCCAGCAGTCCCACCCCTGGGACTAGCGGGAACACCGGGGAGCTGTTTTTT	CASSPTPGTSGNTGELFF
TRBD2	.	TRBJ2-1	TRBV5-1	TGCGCCAGCAGCCCCCTTAGCGGGGGGGACAATGAGCAGTTCTTC	CASSPLSGGDNEQFF
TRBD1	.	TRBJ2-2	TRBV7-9	TGTGCCAGCACCCCCGGGACAGCAACCACCGGGGAGCTGTTTTTT	CASTPGTATTGELFF
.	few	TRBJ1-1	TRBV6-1	TGTGCCAGCAGTGACGGACGGGCGAACACTGAAGCTTTCTTT	CASSDGRANTEAFF
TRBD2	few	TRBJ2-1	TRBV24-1	TGTGCCACCAGTGATTTGGAAATCGGGGGGGCCCCCAATGAGCAGTTCTTC	CATSDLEIGGAPNEQFF
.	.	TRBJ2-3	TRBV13	TGTGCCAGCAGCCACGGGGGACCGGCAACAACAGATACGCAGTATTTT	CASSHGGPATTDTQYF
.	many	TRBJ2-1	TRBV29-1	TGCAGCTCGGGACCGGAAACTGCCATTCTACGCAATGAGCAGTTCTTC	CSSGPETAILRNEQFF
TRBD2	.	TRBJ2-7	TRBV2	TGTGCCAGCAGTGATGGCGGGAGTGTCTACGAGCAGTACTTC	CASSDGGSVYEQYF
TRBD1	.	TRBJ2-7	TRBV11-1	TGTGCCAGCAGCTTATTCCCTCTGGCGGGACAGGTCTACGAGCAGTACTTC	CASSLFPLAGQVYEQYF
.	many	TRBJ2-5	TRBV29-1	TGCAGCGTTGAAGGGATGGGGGAGTACCAAGAGACCCAGTACTTC	CSVEGMGEYQETQYF
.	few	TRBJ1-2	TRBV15	TGTGCCACCAGCAGAAATCAGGGGATTGGGGCCTATGGCTACACCTTC	CATSRNQGIGAYGYTF
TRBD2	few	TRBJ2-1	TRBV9	TGTGCCAGCAGCTCGACCGGGACTAGCGCCAATGAGCAGTTCTTC	CASSSTGTSANEQFF
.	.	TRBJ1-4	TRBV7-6	TGTGCCAGCAGCTCCTCGGATGGACTAGCGACTAATGAAAAACTGTTTTTT	CASSSSDGLATNEKLFF
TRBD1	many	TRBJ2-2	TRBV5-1	TGCGCCAGCAGCGGCCGGGACAGGCCCCTTAACACCGGGGAGCTGTTTTTT	CASSGRDRPLNTGELFF
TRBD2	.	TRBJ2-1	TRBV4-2	TGTGCCAGCAGCCAAGATGGGACTAGCGGGAGCGATGAGCAGTTCTTC	CASSQDGTSGSDEQFF
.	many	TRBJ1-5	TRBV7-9	TGTGCCAGCAGCTTAAGTTTCAGCCAGGGAAACAATCAGCCCCAGCATTTT	CASSLSFSQGNNQPQHF
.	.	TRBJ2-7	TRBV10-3	TGTGCCACTGACCCGGGGAGTTACGAGCAGTACTTC	CATDPGSYEQYF
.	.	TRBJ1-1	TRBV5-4	TGTGCCAGCAGCTTGTGGCCGTTGAACACTGAAGCTTTCTTT	CASSLWPLNTEAFF
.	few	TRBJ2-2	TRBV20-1	TGCAGTGCTAGCGGGGACACCGGGGAGCTGTTTTTT	CSASGDTGELFF
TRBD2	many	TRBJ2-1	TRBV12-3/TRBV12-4	TGTGCCAGCAGTTTAACTAGCGGAGGTTGGAATGAGCAGTTCTTC	CASSLTSGGWNEQFF
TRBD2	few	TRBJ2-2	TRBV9	TGTGCCAGCAGCCCGGGGACTAGCGGGGCCGCGAACACCGGGGAGCTGTTTTTT	CASSPGTSGAANTGELFF
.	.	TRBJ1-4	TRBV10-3	TGTGCCATCAGGACAGCAACTAATGAAAAACTGTTTTTT	CAIRTATNEKLFF
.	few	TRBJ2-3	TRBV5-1	TGCGCCAGCAGCTCGAAACTCGGGGGAGATACGCAGTATTTT	CASSSKLGGDTQYF
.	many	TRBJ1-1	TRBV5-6	TGTGCCAGCAAACCCCTAGACCCGCGGACTGAAGCTTTCTTT	CASKPLDPRTEAFF
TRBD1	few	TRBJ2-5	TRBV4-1	TGCGCCAGCAGCCAAGATAGGGACAGGGGTAGGAGACGGGAAGAGACCCAGTACTTC	CASSQDRDRGRRREETQYF
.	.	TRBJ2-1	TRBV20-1	TGCAGTGCTAGAGGCGCGACAGACCGCTCCTACAATGAGCAGTTCTTC	CSARGATDRSYNEQFF
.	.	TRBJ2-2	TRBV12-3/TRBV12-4	TGTGCCAGCAGTGACGGGCGTGGGAAGAACACCGGGGAGCTGTTTTTT	CASSDGRGKNTGELFF